This record concerns one T cell receptor beta chain sequence. Its antigen is currently unknown. The data derive from a study of STAT5B mutations in CD4+ large granular lymphocyte leukemia. The CDR3 consists of 10 residues. Per the germline V gene, CDR1 is DFQATT and CDR2 is SNEGSKA (reference sequence). Repertoires were generated with immunoSEQ multiplex PCR, while TCRdb's copy carries only in-frame clones and drops some. The data show about 33,000 clones, roughly 85% seen once. Study-wide results and limits: The CD4+ versus CD8+ T-LGLL clonality difference may reflect limited sample size. About a quarter of private leukemic clonotypes occurred rarely in other patients' non-leukemic repertoires.

Sequenced input: CD4+ T cells from blood buffy coats. This sequence was found in a human donor in good health. The chain is built from TRBV20-1 and TRBJ1-1; TRBD1 is a possible D gene (5 bases). This CDR3 is CTTYMGRAFF. CDR3 nucleotides: TGCACCACGTACATGGGGCGGGCTTTCTTT.